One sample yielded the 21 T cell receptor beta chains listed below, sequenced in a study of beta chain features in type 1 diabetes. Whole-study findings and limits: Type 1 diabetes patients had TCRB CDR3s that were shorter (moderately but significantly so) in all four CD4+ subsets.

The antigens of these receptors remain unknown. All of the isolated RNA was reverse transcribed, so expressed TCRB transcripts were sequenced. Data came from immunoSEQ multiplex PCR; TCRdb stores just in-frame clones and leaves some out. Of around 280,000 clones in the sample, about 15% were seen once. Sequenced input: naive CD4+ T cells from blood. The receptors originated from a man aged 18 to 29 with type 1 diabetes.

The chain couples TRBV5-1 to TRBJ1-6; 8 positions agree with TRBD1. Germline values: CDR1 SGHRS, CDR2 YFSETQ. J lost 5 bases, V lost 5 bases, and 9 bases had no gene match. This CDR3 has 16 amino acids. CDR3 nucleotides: TGCGCCAGCAGAATCCCAGGGGGCAGGGATAATTCACCCCTCCACTTT. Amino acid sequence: CASRIPGGRDNSPLHF.

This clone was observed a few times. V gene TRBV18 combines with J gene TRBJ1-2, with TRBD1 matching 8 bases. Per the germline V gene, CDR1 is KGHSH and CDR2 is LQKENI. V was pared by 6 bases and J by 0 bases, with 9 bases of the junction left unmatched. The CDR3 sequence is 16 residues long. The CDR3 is CASSAGTGTANYGYTF. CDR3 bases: TGTGCCAGCTCCGCCGGGACAGGCACTGCTAACTATGGCTACACCTTC.

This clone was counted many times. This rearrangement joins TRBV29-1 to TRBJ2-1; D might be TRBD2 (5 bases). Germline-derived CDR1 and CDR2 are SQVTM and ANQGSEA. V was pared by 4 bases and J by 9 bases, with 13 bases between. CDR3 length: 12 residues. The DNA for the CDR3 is TGCAGCGTTGTGCCAGTCAGCGGTGAGCAGTTCTTC. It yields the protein CSVVPVSGEQFF.

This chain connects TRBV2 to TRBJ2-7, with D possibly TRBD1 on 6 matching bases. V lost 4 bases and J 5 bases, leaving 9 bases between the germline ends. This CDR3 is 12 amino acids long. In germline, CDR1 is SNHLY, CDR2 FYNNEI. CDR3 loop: CASSGQGNEQYF. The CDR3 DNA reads TGTGCCAGCAGTGGCCAGGGGAACGAGCAGTACTTC.

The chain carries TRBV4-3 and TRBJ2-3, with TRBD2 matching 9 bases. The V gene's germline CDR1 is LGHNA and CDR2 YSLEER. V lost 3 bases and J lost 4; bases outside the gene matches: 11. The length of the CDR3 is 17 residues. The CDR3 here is CASSQSAGTSYSDTQYF. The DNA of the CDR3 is TGCGCCAGCAGCCAGAGCGCCGGGACTAGCTATTCAGATACGCAGTATTTT.

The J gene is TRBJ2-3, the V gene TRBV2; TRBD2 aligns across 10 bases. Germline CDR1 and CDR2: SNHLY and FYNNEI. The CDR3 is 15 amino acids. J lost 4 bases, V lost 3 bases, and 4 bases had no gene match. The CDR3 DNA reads TGTGCCAGCAGTGAGGAGCGGGGGGGGGCAGATACGCAGTATTTT. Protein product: CASSEERGGADTQYF.

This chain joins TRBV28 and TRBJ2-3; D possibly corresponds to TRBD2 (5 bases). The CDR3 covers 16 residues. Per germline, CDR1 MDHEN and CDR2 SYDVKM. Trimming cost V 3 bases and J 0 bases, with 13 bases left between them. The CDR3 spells CASSFGPGKSTDTQYF. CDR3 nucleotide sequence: TGTGCCAGCAGTTTCGGCCCGGGGAAAAGCACAGATACGCAGTATTTT. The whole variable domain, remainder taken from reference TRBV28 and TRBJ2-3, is DVKVTQSSRYLVKRTGEKVFLECVQDMDHENMFWYRQDPGLGLRLIYFSYDVKMKEKGDIPEGYSVSREKKERFSLILESASTNQTSMYLCASSFGPGKSTDTQYFGPGTRLTVL.

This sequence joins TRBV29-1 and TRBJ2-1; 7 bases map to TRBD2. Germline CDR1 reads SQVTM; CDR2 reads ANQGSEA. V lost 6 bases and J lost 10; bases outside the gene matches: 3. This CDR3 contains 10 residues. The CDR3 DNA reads TGCAGCGTGCTCGGGGGGGAGCAGTTCTTC. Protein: CSVLGGEQFF.

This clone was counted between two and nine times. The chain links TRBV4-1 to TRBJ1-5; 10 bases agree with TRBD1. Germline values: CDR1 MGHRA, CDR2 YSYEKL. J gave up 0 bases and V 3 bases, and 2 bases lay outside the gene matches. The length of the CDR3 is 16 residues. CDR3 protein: CASSQDRGNSNQPQHF. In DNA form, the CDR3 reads TGCGCCAGCAGCCAGGACAGGGGGAATAGCAATCAGCCCCAGCATTTT.

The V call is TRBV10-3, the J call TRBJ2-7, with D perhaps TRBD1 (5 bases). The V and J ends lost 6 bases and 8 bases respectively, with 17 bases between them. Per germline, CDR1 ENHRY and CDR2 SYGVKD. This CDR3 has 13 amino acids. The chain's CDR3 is CAIRGLVPGQQYF. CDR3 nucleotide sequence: TGTGCCATCAGGGGGCTAGTCCCAGGCCAGCAGTACTTC.

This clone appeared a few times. The CDR3 sequence: CASSLVLGSGSLSGANVLTF. The CDR3 DNA reads TGCGCCAGCAGCTTGGTACTAGGTAGCGGGAGCCTCTCTGGGGCCAACGTCCTGACTTTC. This rearrangement joins TRBV5-1 to TRBJ2-6, with TRBD2 identical over 9 bases. Trimming at V came to 0 bases and at J to 0 bases, leaving 10 bases not matched to a gene. This CDR3 spans 20 amino acids. CDR1 is SGHRS, CDR2 YFSETQ, per germline.

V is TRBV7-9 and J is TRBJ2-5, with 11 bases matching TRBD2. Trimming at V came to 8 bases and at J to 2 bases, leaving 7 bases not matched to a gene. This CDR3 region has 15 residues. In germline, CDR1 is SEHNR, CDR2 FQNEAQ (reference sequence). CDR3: CASVSSGRVQETQYF. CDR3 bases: TGTGCCAGCGTTAGTAGCGGGAGGGTTCAAGAGACCCAGTACTTC. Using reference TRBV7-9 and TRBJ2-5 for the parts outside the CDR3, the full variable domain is DTGVSQNPRHKITKRGQNVTFRCDPISEHNRLYWYRQTLGQGPEFLTYFQNEAQLEKSRLLSDRFSAERPKGSFSTLEIQRTEQGDSAMYLCASVSSGRVQETQYFGPGTRLLVL.

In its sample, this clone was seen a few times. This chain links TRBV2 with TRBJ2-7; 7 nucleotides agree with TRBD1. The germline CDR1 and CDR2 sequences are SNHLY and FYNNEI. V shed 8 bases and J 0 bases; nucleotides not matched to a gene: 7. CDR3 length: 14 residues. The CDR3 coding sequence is TGTGCCAGCCCCCGGGACAGAAGCTCCTACGAGCAGTACTTC. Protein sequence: CASPRDRSSYEQYF.

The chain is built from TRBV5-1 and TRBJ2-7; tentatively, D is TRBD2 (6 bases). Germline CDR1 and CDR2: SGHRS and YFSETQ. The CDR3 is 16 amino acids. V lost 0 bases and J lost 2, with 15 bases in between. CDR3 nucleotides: TGCGCCAGCAGCTTGGGGCAGGGAGGTTTCGCCTACGAGCAGTACTTC. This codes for CASSLGQGGFAYEQYF.

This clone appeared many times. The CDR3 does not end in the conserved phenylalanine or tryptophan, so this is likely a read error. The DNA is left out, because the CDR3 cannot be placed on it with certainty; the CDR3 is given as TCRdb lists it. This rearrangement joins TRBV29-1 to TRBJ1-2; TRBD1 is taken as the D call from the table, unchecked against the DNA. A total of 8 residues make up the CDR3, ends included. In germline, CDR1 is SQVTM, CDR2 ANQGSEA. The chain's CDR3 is CSHEQGRV.

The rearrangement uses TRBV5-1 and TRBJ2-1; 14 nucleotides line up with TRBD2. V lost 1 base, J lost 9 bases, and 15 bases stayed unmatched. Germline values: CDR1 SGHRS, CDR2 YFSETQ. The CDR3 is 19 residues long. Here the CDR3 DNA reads TGCGCCAGCAGCTTGTTTCCTTCTTCGGGACTAGCGGGGGATGGTGAGCAGTTCTTC. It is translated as CASSLFPSSGLAGDGEQFF.

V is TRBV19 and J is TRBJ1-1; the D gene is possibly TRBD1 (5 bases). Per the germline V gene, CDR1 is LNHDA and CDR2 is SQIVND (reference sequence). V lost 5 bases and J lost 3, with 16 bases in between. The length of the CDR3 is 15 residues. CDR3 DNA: TGTGCCAGTAGTTCTACAGGACGAGGTCACACTGAAGCTTTCTTT. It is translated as CASSSTGRGHTEAFF.

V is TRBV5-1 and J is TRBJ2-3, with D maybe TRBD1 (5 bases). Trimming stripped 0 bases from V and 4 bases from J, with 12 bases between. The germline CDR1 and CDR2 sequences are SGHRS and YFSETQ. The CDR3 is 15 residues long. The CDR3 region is CASSLASGNPDTQYF. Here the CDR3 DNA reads TGCGCCAGCAGCTTGGCTTCAGGGAACCCAGATACGCAGTATTTT.

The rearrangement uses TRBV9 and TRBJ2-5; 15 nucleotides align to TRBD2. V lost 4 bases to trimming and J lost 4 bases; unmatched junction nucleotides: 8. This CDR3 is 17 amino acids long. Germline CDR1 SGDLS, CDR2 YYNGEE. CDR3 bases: TGTGCCAGCAGCCCGGGACTAGCGGGGGGCCGGGCAGAGACCCAGTACTTC. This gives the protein CASSPGLAGGRAETQYF.

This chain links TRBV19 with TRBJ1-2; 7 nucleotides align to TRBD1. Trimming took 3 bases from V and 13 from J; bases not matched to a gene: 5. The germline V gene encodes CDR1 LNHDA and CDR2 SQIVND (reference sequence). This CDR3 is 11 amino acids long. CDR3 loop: CASSMGRDSTF. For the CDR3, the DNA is TGTGCCAGTAGTATGGGCCGGGACAGCACCTTC.

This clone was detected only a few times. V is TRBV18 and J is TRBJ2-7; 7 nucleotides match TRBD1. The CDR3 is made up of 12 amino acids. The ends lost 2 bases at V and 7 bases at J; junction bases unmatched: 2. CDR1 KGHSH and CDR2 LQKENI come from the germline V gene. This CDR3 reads CASSPKDREQYF. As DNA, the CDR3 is TGTGCCAGCTCACCAAAGGACAGGGAGCAGTACTTC.